This T cell receptor (beta chain) came from a study of early T cells in non-severe SARS-CoV-2 infection. TCRdb fed the 5' RACE reads into MiXCR, producing one record per CDR3 protein. Seen here are over 35,000 distinct CDR3 sequences, about 6% observed once, and the top ten hold about 8%. Germline loops: CDR1 MNHEY, CDR2 SMNVEV (reference sequence). V was cut by 6 bases and J by 0 bases, with 6 bases left in between. The CDR3 sequence is 14 residues long. This clonotype occurred a few times. Sequenced here: whole blood, sampled at baseline. The clonotype was recovered from an adult who was a healthcare worker with PCR-confirmed SARS-CoV-2 infection or an uninfected control (not recorded which). The chain uses TRBV27 and TRBJ2-6; tentatively, D is TRBD1 (5 bases). The CDR3 region has the DNA TGTGCCAGCAGACAGGCCTCTGGGGCCAACGTCCTGACTTTC. Its translation: CASRQASGANVLTF.